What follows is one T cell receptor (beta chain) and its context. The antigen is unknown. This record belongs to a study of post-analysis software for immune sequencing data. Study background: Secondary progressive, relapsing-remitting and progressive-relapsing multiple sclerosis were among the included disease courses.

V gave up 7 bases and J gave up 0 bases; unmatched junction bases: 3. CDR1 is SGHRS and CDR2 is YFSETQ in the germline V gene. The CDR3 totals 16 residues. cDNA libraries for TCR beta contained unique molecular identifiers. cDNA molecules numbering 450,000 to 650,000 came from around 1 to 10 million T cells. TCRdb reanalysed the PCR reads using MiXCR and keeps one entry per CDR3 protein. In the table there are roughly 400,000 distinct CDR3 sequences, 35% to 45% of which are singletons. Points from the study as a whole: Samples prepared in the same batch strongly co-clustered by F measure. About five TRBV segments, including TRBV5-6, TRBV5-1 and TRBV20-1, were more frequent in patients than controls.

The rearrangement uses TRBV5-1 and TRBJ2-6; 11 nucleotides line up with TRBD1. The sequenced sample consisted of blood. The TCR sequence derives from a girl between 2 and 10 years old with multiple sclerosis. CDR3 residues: CASGTGGHSGANVLTF. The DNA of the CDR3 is TGCGCCAGCGGGACAGGGGGTCACTCTGGGGCCAACGTCCTGACTTTC.